By share of the sample, the clone carrying this T cell receptor (beta chain) is medium-sized (0.01 to 0.1%). Its specificity is unknown. The data are from a study of liver allograft versus peripheral blood T cells. Study context: The authors compared T cell receptor repertoires in transplanted livers with recipients' peripheral blood repertoires. Study-wide results and limits: There were reportedly differences between T cell receptor repertoires inside liver allografts and those in peripheral blood.

Per the germline V gene, CDR1 is MNHNY and CDR2 is SVGAGI (reference sequence). The CDR3 is 15 residues long. Trimming stripped 6 bases from V and 4 bases from J, with 19 bases between. A single record per CDR3 protein comes from TCRdb applying MiXCR to the reads. The table includes about 5,600 distinct CDR3 sequences, 12% to 15% detected once. The chain joins TRBV6-6 to TRBJ2-7; D assignment may be TRBD1 or TRBD2 (6 bases each). The clonotype was recovered from a human patient who had a liver transplant. The graft donor may be the source of some T cells. The CDR3 reads CASSTSRGQGYEQYF. Here the CDR3 DNA reads TGTGCCAGCAGCACCTCCCGGGGGCAGGGTTACGAGCAGTACTTC.